The next 29 T cell receptor beta chains were all read from a single sample in a study of T cells in localized non-small cell lung cancer. Clones were sequenced by immunoSEQ multiplex PCR, and TCRdb holds only the in-frame ones, with some missing. The data hold about 20,000 clones, with approximately 80% observed a single time. The material was peripheral blood, obtained before any cancer treatment. The receptor set was obtained from a man between 35 and 75 years old with stage I lung adenocarcinoma.

The rearrangement uses TRBV11-2 and TRBJ2-2; D is unresolved. The germline V gene has CDR1 SGHAT and CDR2 FQNNGV. This CDR3 comprises 16 residues. V was clipped by 4 bases and J by 4 bases, with 16 bases between them. The CDR3 bases are TGTGCCAGCAGCTACACATCCTCCTTTGGCACCGGGGAGCTGTTTTTT. Amino acid sequence: CASSYTSSFGTGELFF. The complete variable domain, with remaining parts taken from reference TRBV11-2 and TRBJ2-2, reads EAGVAQSPRYKIIEKRQSVAFWCNPISGHATLYWYQQILGQGPKLLIQFQNNGVVDDSQLPKDRFSAERLKGVDSTLKIQPAKLEDSAVYLCASSYTSSFGTGELFFGEGSRLTVL.

The chain has TRBV11-2 and TRBJ2-7; D is perhaps TRBD2 (5 bases). Germline lookup yields CDR1 SGHAT and CDR2 FQNNGV. Deletions cut 6 bases from V and 3 bases from J, with 15 bases between. There are 14 residues in the CDR3. CDR3 protein: CASSEGDSLYEQYF. The CDR3 DNA sequence: TGTGCCAGCAGTGAGGGTGACTCCCTCTACGAGCAGTACTTC.

J is TRBJ2-1 and V is TRBV15, with D maybe TRBD2 (6 bases). The CDR3 runs 17 residues. V was pared by 0 bases and J by 7 bases, with 19 bases between. The germline V gene has CDR1 LNHNV and CDR2 YYDKDF (reference sequence). CDR3 in amino acids: CATSRDSGGTRRNEQFF. The CDR3 DNA reads TGTGCCACCAGCAGAGATTCGGGCGGGACCCGCCGAAATGAGCAGTTCTTC.

The rearrangement uses TRBV29-1 and TRBJ2-1; 9 nucleotides match TRBD2. The length of the CDR3 is 17 residues. J lost 7 bases, V lost 0 bases, and 13 bases had no gene match. From germline, CDR1 is SQVTM and CDR2 ANQGSEA. The CDR3 bases are TGCAGCGTTGAAGAAGGGGGTAGACTAGCGGCTTATAATGAGCAGTTCTTC. It translates to CSVEEGGRLAAYNEQFF.

In its sample, this clone was seen a few times. The chain recombines TRBV27 with TRBJ1-1; D is unclear. CDR1 and CDR2 (germline): MNHEY, SMNVEV (reference sequence). V dropped 2 bases and J dropped 5 bases, with 12 bases sitting between them. The CDR3 runs to 14 residues. The CDR3 DNA sequence: TGTGCCAGCAGTTTACGGGGTGGTTTGACTGAAGCTTTCTTT. Translating gives CASSLRGGLTEAFF.

This chain joins TRBV2 and TRBJ2-5; a weak D match, TRBD2 (5 bases). This CDR3 region has 16 residues. The germline gives CDR1 SNHLY, CDR2 FYNNEI. Trimming pared 7 bases from V and 1 base from J, leaving 19 bases between. The CDR3 loop reads CASIRRPGVRQETQYF. The CDR3 DNA is TGTGCCAGCATCCGACGCCCCGGGGTCCGCCAAGAGACCCAGTACTTC.

The chain has TRBV7-2 and TRBJ1-2; D call uncertain. There are 15 residues in the CDR3. Per germline, CDR1 SGHTA and CDR2 FQGNSA. Trimming left V 2 bases short and J 5 bases short, with 15 bases between. The CDR3 nucleotides read TGTGCCAGCAGCTTAAGTCCCCTACCGGGGTATGGCTACACCTTC. Encoded protein: CASSLSPLPGYGYTF.

The chain joins TRBV28 to TRBJ2-3, with 8 bases matching TRBD2. Losses at the gene ends were 6 bases for V and 3 bases for J; bases not matched to a gene: 5. The CDR3 sequence is 14 residues long. The germline CDR1 and CDR2 sequences are MDHEN and SYDVKM. This CDR3 is CASSSVAGTDTQYF. Written as DNA, the CDR3 is TGTGCCAGCAGCTCCGTAGCGGGGACAGATACGCAGTATTTT.

The chain uses TRBV29-1 and TRBJ2-5, with D possibly TRBD2 on 6 matching bases. This CDR3 spans 15 amino acids. In germline, CDR1 is SQVTM, CDR2 ANQGSEA. Trimming pared 7 bases from V and 5 bases from J, leaving 23 bases between. In DNA, the CDR3 is TGCAGCGCGACTTCCTTCGGGACTGCCGGGGAGACCCAGTACTTC. Translated: CSATSFGTAGETQYF.

The CDR3 DNA reads as TGCGCCAGCAGCCAAATGCCGGGGTTAGCGTACGAGCAGTACTTC. It encodes CASSQMPGLAYEQYF. The chain links TRBV4-1 to TRBJ2-7; D might be TRBD2 (5 bases). The V gene's germline CDR1 is MGHRA and CDR2 YSYEKL. V was clipped by 2 bases and J by 4 bases, with 15 bases between them. The CDR3 runs to 15 residues.

This rearrangement joins TRBV2 to TRBJ2-1; the D call may be TRBD1 or TRBD2 (6 bases each). The length of the CDR3 is 15 residues. Deletions cut 6 bases from V and 4 bases from J, with 16 bases between. CDR1 SNHLY and CDR2 FYNNEI come from the germline V gene. CDR3 protein: CASRKGGSDYNEQFF. The DNA of the CDR3 is TGTGCCAGCAGGAAGGGGGGTTCAGATTACAATGAGCAGTTCTTC.

The CDR3 loop reads CASAMSGRADYGYTF. In nucleotides, the CDR3 is TGTGCCAGCGCTATGAGCGGCAGGGCTGACTATGGCTACACCTTC. This rearrangement joins TRBV28 to TRBJ1-2; possible D gene TRBD1, 5 bases. V lost 8 bases to trimming and J lost 3 bases, with 19 bases between them. This CDR3 is 15 amino acids long. CDR1 is MDHEN and CDR2 is SYDVKM in the germline V gene.

The genes are TRBV2 and TRBJ1-2, with no clear D. This CDR3 spans 13 amino acids. The germline V and J ends were trimmed by 5 bases and 4 bases, with 11 bases remaining between them. CDR1 SNHLY and CDR2 FYNNEI come from the germline V gene. The CDR3 DNA reads as TGTGCCAGCAGTTCCGGAAGCGTCTATGGCTACACCTTC. This codes for CASSSGSVYGYTF.

This chain links TRBV14 with TRBJ2-5, with D possibly being TRBD2 (6 bases). The CDR3 is made up of 14 amino acids. The germline V gene has CDR1 SGHDN and CDR2 FVKESK. Deletions cut 4 bases from V and 2 bases from J, with 11 bases between. The CDR3 loop is CASSLTRGQETQYF. CDR3 bases: TGTGCCAGCAGCCTGACTAGAGGGCAAGAGACCCAGTACTTC.

This clone was seen a few times. The J gene is TRBJ1-2, the V gene TRBV7-5; no check of the table's D call, TRBD1, against the DNA was made. TRBV7-5 is classified as a pseudogene. The CDR3 consists of 16 residues. As DNA, the CDR3 is TGTGCCAGCAGCCGAATGACAGGACAAAATAACTATGGCTACACCTTC. Its translation is CASSRMTGQNNYGYTF.

CDR3 protein: CASSQSQGQPQHF. As DNA, the CDR3 is TGTGCCAGCAGCCAATCCCAGGGGCAGCCCCAGCATTTT. J is TRBJ1-5 and V is TRBV5-6; TRBD1 is a possible D gene (6 bases). Germline lookup yields CDR1 SGHDT and CDR2 YYEEEE. CDR3 length: 13 amino acids. V lost 4 bases and J 7 bases, leaving 12 bases between the germline ends.

The CDR3 DNA reads TGTGCCTGGAAGGAGTACAATGAGCAGTTCTTC. It encodes CAWKEYNEQFF. V usage is TRBV30 and J usage is TRBJ2-1; D remains ambiguous. The CDR3 length is 11 residues. The germline CDR1 and CDR2 sequences are GTSNPN and SVGIG (reference sequence). The ends were cut back, 4 bases at V and 4 bases at J, with 5 bases in the middle.

About this clone itself: Other DNA sequences of this sample code for an identical CDR3. V is TRBV29-1 and J is TRBJ2-5; the D gene is possibly TRBD1 (6 bases). CDR1 SQVTM and CDR2 ANQGSEA come from the germline V gene. V lost 3 bases, J lost 2 bases, and 16 bases lay in between. This CDR3 is 15 amino acids long. For the CDR3, the DNA is TGCAGCGTTGAGTGGACAGTCCTCAAGCAAGAGACCCAGTACTTC. Its protein is CSVEWTVLKQETQYF.

The chain has TRBV2 and TRBJ1-2, with a possible D match to TRBD1 (6 bases). Germline values: CDR1 SNHLY, CDR2 FYNNEI. CDR3 length: 14 residues. The ends were cut back, 3 bases at V and 1 base at J, with 9 bases in the middle. The CDR3 protein is CASSDQDSNYGYTF. DNA of the CDR3: TGTGCCAGCAGTGACCAGGACAGTAACTATGGCTACACCTTC.

V is TRBV4-1 and J is TRBJ2-7; the D gene could be TRBD1 or TRBD2 (5 bases each). Per germline, CDR1 MGHRA and CDR2 YSYEKL. The CDR3 length is 15 residues. V lost 6 bases to trimming and J lost 1 base, with 16 bases between them. CDR3 residues: CASRPLEGSSYEQYF. The CDR3 nucleotides are TGCGCCAGCAGGCCCCTAGAGGGGTCATCCTACGAGCAGTACTTC.

This clone came up once. This chain joins TRBV5-4 and TRBJ2-3; D uncertain. CDR3 length equals 12 residues. Germline V gene lookup returns CDR1 SGHNT and CDR2 YYREEE (reference sequence). Trimming removed 5 bases at V and 2 bases at J, with 6 bases between. CDR3 loop: CASSTNTDTQYF. The CDR3 region has the DNA TGTGCCAGCAGTACCAACACAGATACGCAGTATTTT.

This chain joins TRBV27 and TRBJ1-2; 7 bases line up with TRBD1. J was trimmed by 4 bases and V by 5 bases; bases with no gene match: 7. Germline V gene lookup returns CDR1 MNHEY and CDR2 SMNVEV (reference sequence). The CDR3 runs to 14 residues. The CDR3: CASSTGQVGYGYTF. The DNA of the CDR3 is TGTGCCAGCAGTACTGGACAGGTCGGCTATGGCTACACCTTC.

The V and J genes are TRBV5-1 and TRBJ1-5; D ambiguous. Germline values: CDR1 SGHRS, CDR2 YFSETQ. The CDR3 is 15 residues long. Between the trimmed V and J ends, which lost 0 bases and 7 bases, there was a span of 14 bases. The CDR3 is CASSLAAGKEQPQHF. CDR3 nucleotides: TGCGCCAGCAGCTTGGCCGCGGGGAAAGAACAGCCCCAGCATTTT.

The gene calls are TRBV29-1 and TRBJ2-1; 8 positions match TRBD2. Trimming at V came to 6 bases and at J to 7 bases, leaving 8 bases not matched to a gene. The germline V gene encodes CDR1 SQVTM and CDR2 ANQGSEA. The CDR3 consists of 13 residues. The CDR3 DNA reads TGCAGCGTCTCCGGGACTAGTCTTAATGAGCAGTTCTTC. Translated, it gives CSVSGTSLNEQFF.

This clone occurred a few times. This sequence joins TRBV11-1 and TRBJ2-1, with 7 bases lining up with TRBD2. This CDR3 has 15 amino acids. Germline V gene lookup returns CDR1 SGHAT and CDR2 FQDESV (reference sequence). Trimming at V came to 6 bases and at J to 10 bases, leaving 15 bases not matched to a gene. The CDR3 spells CASSPGTMGSREQFF. The DNA for the CDR3 is TGTGCCAGCAGTCCCGGGACTATGGGGAGCAGGGAGCAGTTCTTC.

The CDR3 DNA is TGTGCCAGCAGTTTAGCCGGGGGTCAGCATCGGAACTACGAGCAGTACTTC. Translating gives CASSLAGGQHRNYEQYF. V and J are TRBV28 and TRBJ2-7, with D tentatively TRBD2 (6 bases). The V and J ends lost 2 bases and 3 bases respectively, with 20 bases between them. Germline lookup yields CDR1 MDHEN and CDR2 SYDVKM. CDR3 length equals 17 residues.

This clone turned up a few times. The chain uses TRBV5-4 and TRBJ2-7; possible D gene TRBD2, 6 bases. With 6 bases removed from V and 3 bases from J, the gap between germline ends came to 16 bases. This CDR3 region has 14 residues. Per the germline V gene, CDR1 is SGHNT and CDR2 is YYREEE (reference sequence). The CDR3 sequence: CASTLMPGGYEQYF. For the CDR3, the DNA is TGTGCCAGCACCCTTATGCCCGGGGGCTACGAGCAGTACTTC.

The chain carries TRBV5-4 and TRBJ2-2; no firm D call. The CDR3 extends over 12 amino acids. Germline V gene lookup returns CDR1 SGHNT and CDR2 YYREEE (reference sequence). V lost 3 bases and J 6 bases, leaving 6 bases between the germline ends. In DNA, the CDR3 is TGTGCCAGCAGCTCATACCCCGGGGAGCTGTTTTTT. Translated, it gives CASSSYPGELFF.

The rearrangement joins TRBV18 to TRBJ2-5; the D is unclear. The CDR3 covers 14 residues. Trimming cost V 2 bases and J 5 bases, with 12 bases left between them. The germline gives CDR1 KGHSH, CDR2 LQKENI. CDR3 in DNA: TGTGCCAGCTCACCAACGGCCAGCAGGGAGACCCAGTACTTC. It encodes CASSPTASRETQYF. Variable domain in full (rest from reference TRBV18 and TRBJ2-5): NAGVMQNPRHLVRRRGQEARLRCSPMKGHSHVYWYRQLPEEGLKFMVYLQKENIIDESGMPKERFSAEFPKEGPSILRIQQVVRGDSAAYFCASSPTASRETQYFGPGTRLLVL.